This T cell receptor beta chain was captured in a study of CD8 T cells in ankylosing spondylitis. General study results and limits: What appeared characteristic of ankylosing spondylitis blood was a TCR beta motif of eight highly homologous variants. There was reportedly significant enrichment of clones that were disease-linked in matched ankylosing spondylitis synovial fluid. A CD8+ phenotype characterized the disease-linked clones, which were relatively rare in peripheral blood.

Germline CDR1 and CDR2: SGHVS and FQNEAQ. Trimming took off 5 bases at V and 7 bases at J, with 17 bases between the two ends. The CDR3 is 14 amino acids. Libraries of TCR beta came from quantitative 5'-RACE with molecular barcodes. TCRdb re-derived calls from the 5' RACE reads in MiXCR, one entry per CDR3 protein. The repertoire holds hundreds of thousands of distinct CDR3 sequences, with approximately 26% as singletons. In regard to this clonotype: The antigen is not known.

This chain uses TRBV7-8 with TRBJ1-1, with D possibly TRBD1 on 6 matching bases. This receptor was obtained from a male donor with ankylosing spondylitis. Sequencing was done on a sample of blood, either unsorted or a sorted T cell fraction (not recorded which). Here the CDR3 DNA reads TGTGCCAGCAGCCGACCCTCAGGGGCAGATGAAGCTTTCTTT. Translation: CASSRPSGADEAFF.